Following are 7 T cell receptor beta chains from one sample sequenced in a study of CXCR3-negative and CXCR3-positive naive CD8 T cells. These receptors' targets are unknown. General study results and limits: Researchers report that CXCR3-positive naive cells carry more hydrophobic TRB CDR3s than CXCR3-negative naive cells.

UMI-labeled TRB cDNA libraries were prepared by 5' RACE. From its re-call of the 5' RACE reads, TCRdb lists each CDR3 protein once, without DNA. Across about 50,000 distinct CDR3 sequences, the top ten clones capture approximately 0.56% of the sample. The sequenced sample was naive CXCR3+ CD8+ T cells from blood. The subset was: CD45RO-CCR7+CD27+CD95- naive CD8+ T cells expressing CXCR3 (TNR3+). These receptor sequences come from a human donor in good health. Some clones in this sample may be carry-over from other donors' samples.

This chain joins TRBV12-3 or TRBV12-4 and TRBJ1-5. This CDR3 comprises 12 residues. This CDR3 reads CASSDGVQPQHF.

The gene calls are TRBV7-3 and TRBJ2-1. There are 15 residues in the CDR3. Germline CDR1 SGHTA, CDR2 FQGTGA. The chain's CDR3 is CASSLRGGSYNEQFF.

J is TRBJ1-2 and V is TRBV11-2. In germline, CDR1 is SGHAT, CDR2 FQNNGV. This CDR3 is built from 14 residues. CDR3 in amino acids: CASSLEYSNYGYTF.

V usage is TRBV14 and J usage is TRBJ2-5; checking the TCRdb D call of TRBD2 is not possible without DNA. CDR1 and CDR2 from the germline V gene are SGHDN and FVKESK. The CDR3 runs to 15 residues. CDR3 protein: CASSQARGRQETQYF.

J is TRBJ1-5 and V is TRBV7-9. The germline gives CDR1 SEHNR, CDR2 FQNEAQ (reference sequence). CDR3 length: 14 residues. CDR3 residues: CASSSRASNQPQHF.

This rearrangement joins TRBV2 to TRBJ2-3. The CDR3 is made up of 15 amino acids. Germline CDR1 is SNHLY and CDR2 is FYNNEI. The CDR3 here is CASSEGYVGTDTQYF.

The J gene is TRBJ2-1, the V gene TRBV28; TCRdb's D call of TRBD2 is untestable without DNA. CDR1 is MDHEN, CDR2 SYDVKM, per germline. CDR3 length: 17 amino acids. CDR3 in amino acids: CASSLRSGEWAYNEQFF.